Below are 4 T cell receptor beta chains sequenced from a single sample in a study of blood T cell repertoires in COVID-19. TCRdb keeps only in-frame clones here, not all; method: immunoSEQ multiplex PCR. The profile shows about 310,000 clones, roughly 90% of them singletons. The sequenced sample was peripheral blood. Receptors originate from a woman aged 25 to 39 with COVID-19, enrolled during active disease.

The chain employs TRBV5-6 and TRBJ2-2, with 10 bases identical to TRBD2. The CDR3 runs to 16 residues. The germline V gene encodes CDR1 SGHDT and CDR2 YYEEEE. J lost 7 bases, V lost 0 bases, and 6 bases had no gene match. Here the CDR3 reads CASSLDASGSDGELFF. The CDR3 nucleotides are TGTGCCAGCAGCTTGGACGCTAGCGGGAGTGACGGGGAGCTGTTTTTT.

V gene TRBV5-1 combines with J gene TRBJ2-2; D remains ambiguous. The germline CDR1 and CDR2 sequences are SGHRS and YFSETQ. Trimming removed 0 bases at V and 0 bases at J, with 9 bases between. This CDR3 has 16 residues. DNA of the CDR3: TGCGCCAGCAGCTTGGTGACACCCTCGAACACCGGGGAGCTGTTTTTT. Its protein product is CASSLVTPSNTGELFF.

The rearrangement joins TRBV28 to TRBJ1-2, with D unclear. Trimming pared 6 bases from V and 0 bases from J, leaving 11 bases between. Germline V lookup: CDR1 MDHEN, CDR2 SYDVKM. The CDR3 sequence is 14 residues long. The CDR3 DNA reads TGTGCCAGCAGAGCGGTCCTAGCTAACTATGGCTACACCTTC. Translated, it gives CASRAVLANYGYTF.

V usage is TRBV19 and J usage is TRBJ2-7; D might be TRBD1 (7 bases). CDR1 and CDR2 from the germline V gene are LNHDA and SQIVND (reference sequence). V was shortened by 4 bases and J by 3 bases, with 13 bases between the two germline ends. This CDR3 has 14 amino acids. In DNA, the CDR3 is TGTGCCAGTAGTACTCGACAGGGAGGCTACGAGCAGTACTTC. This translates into CASSTRQGGYEQYF.